The next 19 T cell receptor beta chains were all read from a single sample in a study of T cell responses to AZD1222 COVID-19 vaccine. TCRdb keeps only in-frame clones here, not all; method: immunoSEQ multiplex PCR. The sample lists some 160,000 clones, about 90% seen once, with roughly 5.5% in the top ten. Sequencing used peripheral blood, obtained on day 0 of AZD1222 vaccination. The receptors were gathered from an adult in good health.

The J gene is TRBJ1-5, the V gene TRBV6-5; D is perhaps TRBD1 (5 bases). Trimming stripped 0 bases from V and 4 bases from J, with 10 bases between. CDR3 length: 15 amino acids. Germline V lookup: CDR1 MNHEY, CDR2 SVGAGI. The CDR3 bases are TGTGCCAGCAGTTACTCTGCGGCAGGGAATCAGCCCCAGCATTTT. Residues: CASSYSAAGNQPQHF.

The CDR3 sequence is CASRPLGGSSYEQYF. The CDR3 nucleotides read TGTGCCAGCAGACCATTAGGGGGGAGCTCCTACGAGCAGTACTTC. V gene TRBV27 combines with J gene TRBJ2-7; D may correspond to TRBD1 or TRBD2 (6 bases each). The CDR3 covers 15 residues. Trimming removed 6 bases from V and 0 bases from J, with 15 bases in between. The germline CDR1 and CDR2 sequences are MNHEY and SMNVEV (reference sequence).

The rearrangement links TRBV29-1 to TRBJ2-7; 8 nucleotides align to TRBD1. The V and J ends lost 6 bases and 0 bases, in that order; junction bases with no gene match: 4. CDR3 length equals 13 residues. Germline V gene data show CDR1 as SQVTM and CDR2 as ANQGSEA. CDR3 coding DNA: TGCAGCGTACAGGGGGGAAGCTCCTACGAGCAGTACTTC. Protein sequence: CSVQGGSSYEQYF.

V gene TRBV7-2 combines with J gene TRBJ2-1, with TRBD2 identical over 9 bases. V shed 0 bases and J 7 bases; nucleotides not matched to a gene: 7. Germline V gene sequence: CDR1 SGHTA, CDR2 FQGNSA. The CDR3 runs to 16 residues. The CDR3, as DNA: TGTGCCAGCAGCTTAGCTGCGGGACTAGCATTGAATGAGCAGTTCTTC. Encoded protein: CASSLAAGLALNEQFF.

This chain links TRBV7-2 with TRBJ1-5; D gene ambiguous. Trimming took 1 base from V and 7 from J, leaving 14 bases between them. The germline gives CDR1 SGHTA, CDR2 FQGNSA. The CDR3 is 15 residues long. DNA for the CDR3: TGTGCCAGCAGCTTAGGGGCGGGGATAGACCAGCCCCAGCATTTT. Residues: CASSLGAGIDQPQHF.

The rearrangement links TRBV11-2 to TRBJ2-2; D remains ambiguous. Germline CDR1 is SGHAT and CDR2 is FQNNGV. This CDR3 comprises 14 residues. Trimming took off 5 bases at V and 1 base at J, with 8 bases between the two ends. CDR3 loop: CASSGTQNTGELFF. Here the CDR3 DNA reads TGTGCCAGCAGCGGTACTCAGAACACCGGGGAGCTGTTTTTT.

This clone came up once. The V and J genes are TRBV5-8 and TRBJ1-2; TRBD1 might be the D (5 bases). Trimming left V 5 bases short and J 4 bases short, with 12 bases between. This CDR3 contains 13 residues. The germline gives CDR1 SGHTS, CDR2 YDEGEE. The CDR3 nucleotides read TGTGCCAGCAGTACCGGGACGTCCTATGGCTACACCTTC. Protein: CASSTGTSYGYTF.

Here the CDR3 DNA reads TGTGCCACCAAGAACCAGGGGGGTTCCTACGAGCAGTACTTC. It specifies CATKNQGGSYEQYF. The chain combines TRBV19 with TRBJ2-7; perhaps TRBD1 as D (7 bases). Trimming cost V 10 bases and J 1 base, with 17 bases left between them. This CDR3 spans 14 amino acids. Per the germline V gene, CDR1 is LNHDA and CDR2 is SQIVND (reference sequence).

The CDR3 region is CAWIDRVGTEAFF. CDR3 sequence (DNA): TGTGCCTGGATCGACAGGGTCGGGACTGAAGCTTTCTTT. The gene calls are TRBV30 and TRBJ1-1, with 7 nucleotides matching TRBD1. The trim removed 4 bases at V and 5 bases at J, leaving 7 bases unmatched. The CDR3 runs to 13 residues. Looked up from germline, CDR1 is GTSNPN and CDR2 is SVGIG (reference sequence). The full variable domain, completed using reference TRBV30 and TRBJ1-1, is SQTIHQWPATLVQPVGSPLSLECTVEGTSNPNLYWYRQAAGRGLQLLFYSVGIGQISSEVPQNLSASRPQDRQFILSSKKLLLSDSGFYLCAWIDRVGTEAFFGQGTRLTVV.

The CDR3 spells CASSLGATNEKLFF. In DNA, the CDR3 is TGTGCCAGCAGCTTGGGCGCAACTAATGAAAAACTGTTTTTT. V and J are TRBV13 and TRBJ1-4; D is unclear. The length of the CDR3 is 14 residues. The germline V gene encodes CDR1 PRHDT and CDR2 FYEKMQ (reference sequence). The V end lost 3 bases, the J end lost 0 bases, and 5 bases lay between the germline ends.

The chain joins TRBV28 to TRBJ2-7; a possible D gene is TRBD2 (6 bases). CDR1 and CDR2 (germline): MDHEN, SYDVKM. The CDR3 runs 15 residues. V was trimmed by 7 bases and J by 0 bases, leaving 16 bases between them. CDR3 sequence: CASTFSGPRSYEQYF. CDR3 nucleotide sequence: TGTGCCAGCACATTCAGCGGGCCTCGCTCCTACGAGCAGTACTTC.

The J gene is TRBJ1-4, the V gene TRBV28; TRBD1 is a possible D gene (5 bases). V lost 5 bases, J lost 3 bases, and 10 bases lay in between. The germline V gene has CDR1 MDHEN and CDR2 SYDVKM. This CDR3 has 14 amino acids. The CDR3 region is CASSHWGPNEKLFF. The CDR3 DNA sequence: TGTGCCAGCAGTCATTGGGGACCTAATGAAAAACTGTTTTTT.

This clone has at least ten counts. The V call is TRBV6-2 or TRBV6-3, the J call TRBJ2-3, with TRBD1 identical over 8 bases. The V and J ends lost 5 bases and 0 bases, in that order; junction bases with no gene match: 4. Germline V gives CDR1 MNHEY, CDR2 SVGEGT. The CDR3 covers 15 residues. CDR3 in DNA: TGTGCCAGCAGTACTGGACAGGGAAGCACAGATACGCAGTATTTT. Encoded protein: CASSTGQGSTDTQYF.

The sample holds one count of this clone. The CDR3 reads CASSPLGSREKLFF. The CDR3 bases are TGTGCCAGCAGCCCCTTGGGGAGCAGGGAAAAACTGTTTTTT. V usage is TRBV14 and J usage is TRBJ1-4, with D hard to call. CDR1 and CDR2 (germline): SGHDN, FVKESK. V lost 4 bases and J lost 8, with 14 bases in between. The CDR3 is 14 residues long.

J is TRBJ2-7 and V is TRBV6-6, with 11 bases aligning to TRBD2. Germline lookup yields CDR1 MNHNY and CDR2 SVGAGI (reference sequence). With 4 bases clipped from V and 2 bases from J, the junction kept 1 base outside the gene matches. The CDR3 has 14 residues. In DNA, the CDR3 is TGTGCCAGCAGTTCTAGCGGGAGGCCCTACGAGCAGTACTTC. This translates into CASSSSGRPYEQYF.

The rearrangement joins TRBV7-9 to TRBJ1-2; no definite D call. V lost 5 bases and J lost 4, with 23 bases in between. From germline, CDR1 is SEHNR and CDR2 FQNEAQ (reference sequence). The CDR3 loop spans 17 amino acids. CDR3 in DNA: TGTGCCAGCAGCCCTCATAGCTCAGCGTTATTACTCTATGGCTACACCTTC. Its protein product is CASSPHSSALLLYGYTF.

The chain links TRBV6-4 to TRBJ2-1, with TRBD2 matching over 12 bases. Germline V CDR1 and CDR2: MRHNA, SNTAGT. This CDR3 has 15 amino acids. With 3 bases clipped from V and 7 bases from J, the junction kept 4 bases outside the gene matches. In DNA, the CDR3 is TGTGCCAGCAGTGAGACTAGCGGGAGTGGTAATGAGCAGTTCTTC. This sequence encodes CASSETSGSGNEQFF.

CDR3 protein: CAISETKRGPSYNEQFF. CDR3 nucleotides: TGTGCCATCAGTGAGACCAAGAGGGGACCGTCCTACAATGAGCAGTTCTTC. The chain uses TRBV10-3 and TRBJ2-1, with D perhaps being TRBD1 or TRBD2 (5 bases each). The CDR3 spans 17 residues. The germline V gene encodes CDR1 ENHRY and CDR2 SYGVKD. Between the trimmed V and J ends, which lost 2 bases and 1 base, there was a span of 15 bases.

This chain joins TRBV29-1 and TRBJ1-1, with D tentatively TRBD1 (6 bases). The CDR3 is 14 amino acids. V was pared by 8 bases and J by 3 bases, with 19 bases between. Germline V gene lookup returns CDR1 SQVTM and CDR2 ANQGSEA. CDR3 bases: TGCAGCCATAGAGTAGGGGGTGGTGACACTGAAGCTTTCTTT. It codes for CSHRVGGGDTEAFF.